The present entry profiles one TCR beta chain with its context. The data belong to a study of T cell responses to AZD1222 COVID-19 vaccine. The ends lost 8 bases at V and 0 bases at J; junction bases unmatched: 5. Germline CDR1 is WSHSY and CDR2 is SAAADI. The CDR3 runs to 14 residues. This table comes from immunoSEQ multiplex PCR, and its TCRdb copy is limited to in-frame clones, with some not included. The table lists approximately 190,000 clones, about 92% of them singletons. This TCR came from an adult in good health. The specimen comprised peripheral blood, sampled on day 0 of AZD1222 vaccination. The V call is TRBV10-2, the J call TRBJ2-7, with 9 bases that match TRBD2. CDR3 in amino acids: CASLAGRSSYEQYF. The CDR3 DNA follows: TGCGCCAGCCTAGCGGGGAGGAGCTCCTACGAGCAGTACTTC.